A single sample is the source of the 9 T cell receptor beta chains below, sequenced in a study of cytomegalovirus exposure and HLA in healthy donors. PCR used 60 Vbeta primers and 13 Jbeta primers. Clones were read by immunoSEQ multiplex PCR, and TCRdb kept only the in-frame ones, dropping some. This table has roughly 100,000 clones, approximately 76% appearing once. The sample taken for sequencing was PBMCs. These receptor sequences come from a woman aged 55-75 years in good health and CMV-seropositive.

This clone appeared once. V gene TRBV15 combines with J gene TRBJ2-1; D unresolved. Germline V gene data show CDR1 as LNHNV and CDR2 as YYDKDF (reference sequence). Between the trimmed V and J ends, which lost 2 bases and 8 bases, there was a span of 7 bases. CDR3 length: 12 residues. CDR3 sequence: CATSRQEYEQFF. The DNA for the CDR3 is TGTGCCACCAGCAGACAGGAATATGAGCAGTTCTTC.

This chain uses TRBV9 with TRBJ2-2, with D unclear. V was clipped by 2 bases and J by 1 base, with 9 bases between them. The CDR3 length is 15 residues. Germline CDR1 reads SGDLS; CDR2 reads YYNGEE. The CDR3 region is CASSVWQENTGELFF. CDR3 nucleotides: TGTGCCAGCAGCGTTTGGCAGGAGAACACCGGGGAGCTGTTTTTT. Looking up the rest from reference TRBV9 and TRBJ2-2 gives the full variable domain: DSGVTQTPKHLITATGQRVTLRCSPRSGDLSVYWYQQSLDQGLQFLIQYYNGEERAKGNILERFSAQQFPDLHSELNLSSLELGDSALYFCASSVWQENTGELFFGEGSRLTVL.

The DNA for the CDR3 is TGTGCCAGCCTGAGCACAGATACGCAGTATTTT. It specifies CASLSTDTQYF. The J gene is TRBJ2-3, the V gene TRBV28, with unresolved D. This CDR3 has 11 residues. The germline V gene has CDR1 MDHEN and CDR2 SYDVKM. Between the trimmed V and J ends, which lost 8 bases and 0 bases, there was a span of 3 bases.

The chain joins TRBV6-5 to TRBJ1-2; 7 bases are shared with TRBD1. With 5 bases clipped from V and 1 base from J, the junction kept 7 bases outside the gene matches. From germline, CDR1 is MNHEY and CDR2 SVGAGI. The CDR3 sequence is 15 residues long. The DNA of the CDR3 is TGTGCCAGCAGTCTCGGGTGGGACAGTAACTATGGCTACACCTTC. Protein sequence: CASSLGWDSNYGYTF.

The V call is TRBV11-2, the J call TRBJ2-1, with TRBD2 matching over 10 bases. Germline trimming cut 5 bases from V and 4 bases from J; bases unmatched to any gene: 2. Germline V CDR1 and CDR2: SGHAT, FQNNGV. The CDR3 loop spans 14 amino acids. The CDR3 loop reads CASSLSGRYNEQFF. The CDR3 coding sequence is TGTGCCAGCAGCCTTAGCGGGAGGTACAATGAGCAGTTCTTC. Full variable domain (rest looked up from reference TRBV11-2 and TRBJ2-1): EAGVAQSPRYKIIEKRQSVAFWCNPISGHATLYWYQQILGQGPKLLIQFQNNGVVDDSQLPKDRFSAERLKGVDSTLKIQPAKLEDSAVYLCASSLSGRYNEQFFGPGTRLTVL.

The chain is built from TRBV6-1 and TRBJ2-5; 7 bases fit TRBD2. CDR1 MNHNS and CDR2 SASEGT come from the germline V gene. V lost 3 bases and J lost 5; bases outside the gene matches: 3. The CDR3 runs to 13 residues. The CDR3 DNA sequence: TGTGCCAGCAGTGATATGGGGGGGGAGACCCAGTACTTC. It translates to CASSDMGGETQYF.

J is TRBJ1-1 and V is TRBV11-3; a possible D gene is TRBD1 (5 bases). Germline CDR1 SGHNT, CDR2 YENEEA. Trimming took off 1 base at V and 5 bases at J, with 8 bases between the two ends. The CDR3 has 13 amino acids. The CDR3 sequence: CASSLVEGTEAFF. CDR3 nucleotide sequence: TGTGCCAGCAGCTTAGTGGAGGGGACTGAAGCTTTCTTT.

V gene TRBV6-6 combines with J gene TRBJ2-3, with 7 bases identical to TRBD2. CDR1 is MNHNY, CDR2 SVGAGI, per germline (reference sequence). Trimming cost V 3 bases and J 4 bases; bases outside gene matches: 7. CDR3 size: 15 residues. In DNA form, the CDR3 reads TGTGCCAGCAGTTATCGTGGGAGGGCTTCAGATACGCAGTATTTT. Translating it yields CASSYRGRASDTQYF.

This chain connects TRBV10-3 to TRBJ2-7; TRBD2 might be the D (5 bases). CDR1 and CDR2 (germline): ENHRY, SYGVKD. This CDR3 is 12 amino acids long. V lost 5 bases, J lost 0 bases, and 5 bases lay in between. As DNA, the CDR3 is TGTGCCATCAGTCGGGACTCCTACGAGCAGTACTTC. It is translated as CAISRDSYEQYF.